This T cell receptor beta chain was recovered during a study of vaccination and CD4 T cells after COVID-19. With the Oncomine TCR Beta short-read assay, DNA from cultured CD4+ T cells was sequenced. TCRdb recomputed calls from the PCR reads with MiXCR, one row per CDR3 protein. Seen here are about 14,000 distinct CDR3 sequences, approximately 84% observed once, and the top ten hold 9.6%. The treatment: 10-day PBMC culture with coronavirus spike peptide pools or control peptides (ViraFEST assay). Fresh replacement IL-2 medium substituted for half the medium on days 3 and 7. For this clonotype: The antigen is not known.

This CDR3 is 15 amino acids long. V lost 3 bases, J lost 6 bases, and 7 bases stayed unmatched. CDR1 is DFQATT and CDR2 is SNEGSKA in the germline V gene (reference sequence). The V call is TRBV20-1, the J call TRBJ2-2; TRBD2 matches 10 bases. The receptor comes from a human donor who received a COVID-19 vaccine. Sequencing used CD4+ T cells from blood, cultured in vitro, obtained after SARS-CoV-2 vaccination. CDR3 amino acids: CSASTSGGAAGELFF. The DNA of the CDR3 is TGCAGTGCTAGTACCAGCGGGGGGGCCGCCGGGGAGCTGTTTTTT.